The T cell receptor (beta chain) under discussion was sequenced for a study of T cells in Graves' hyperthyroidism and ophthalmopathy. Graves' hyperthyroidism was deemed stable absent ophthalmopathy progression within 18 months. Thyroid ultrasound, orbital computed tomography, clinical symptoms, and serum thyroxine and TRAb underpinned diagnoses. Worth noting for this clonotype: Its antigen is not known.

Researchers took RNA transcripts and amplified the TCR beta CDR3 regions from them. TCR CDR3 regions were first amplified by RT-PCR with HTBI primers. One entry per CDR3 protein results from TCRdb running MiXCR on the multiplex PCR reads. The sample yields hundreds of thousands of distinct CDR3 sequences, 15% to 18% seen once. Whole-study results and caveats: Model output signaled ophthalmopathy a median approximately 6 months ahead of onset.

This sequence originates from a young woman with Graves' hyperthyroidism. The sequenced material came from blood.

DNA for the CDR3: TGTGCCAGCAGCGTAGGAGAGCGGCCAGAAGAGACCCAGTACTTC. Its protein product is CASSVGERPEETQYF. This chain joins TRBV9 and TRBJ2-5; D might be TRBD2 (5 bases). The CDR3 sequence is 15 residues long. Germline V gene data show CDR1 as SGDLS and CDR2 as YYNGEE. With 0 bases removed from V and 3 bases from J, the gap between germline ends came to 12 bases.